This passage covers 6 T cell receptor beta chains from one sample sequenced in a study of PD-L1 blockade in urothelial cancer. As for time point: peripheral blood 6 weeks after treatment start. Assay used: immunoSEQ multiplex PCR; TCRdb lists only in-frame clones, some missing. This table holds nearly 45,000 clones, 82% found once. The sample was PBMCs, taken around atezolizumab (anti-PD-L1) treatment. These TCRs come from a man aged 55 to 69 with urothelial cancer.

The chain links TRBV19 to TRBJ2-3; D is unresolved. The CDR3 covers 14 residues. Germline V gives CDR1 LNHDA, CDR2 SQIVND (reference sequence). Trimming took 5 bases from V and 3 from J, leaving 12 bases between them. The DNA for the CDR3 is TGTGCCAGTAGTGCAGGATATAAGACAGATACGCAGTATTTT. Translating gives CASSAGYKTDTQYF.

The CDR3 spells CASSLQGRRNIQYF. The CDR3 coding sequence is TGTGCCAGCAGCTTACAGGGTAGGCGGAACATTCAGTACTTC. The chain is built from TRBV7-2 and TRBJ2-4; D perhaps matches TRBD1 (5 bases). The CDR3 length is 14 residues. CDR1 is SGHTA and CDR2 is FQGNSA in the germline V gene. V was trimmed by 2 bases and J by 7 bases, leaving 12 bases between them.

The chain has TRBV19 and TRBJ1-5; 8 bases map to TRBD1. Germline V gene sequence: CDR1 LNHDA, CDR2 SQIVND (reference sequence). The junction had 6 bases not matched to a gene; V was cut back by 5 bases and J by 0 bases. This CDR3 spans 16 amino acids. The CDR3 DNA reads TGTGCCAGTAGTTCCCGCCAGGGGGCTAGCAATCAGCCCCAGCATTTT. Translating it yields CASSSRQGASNQPQHF.

The chain joins TRBV19 to TRBJ2-1; TRBD1 aligns across 8 bases. Germline assignment: CDR1 LNHDA and CDR2 SQIVND (reference sequence). V was pared by 5 bases and J by 6 bases, with 6 bases of the junction left unmatched. This CDR3 is 14 amino acids long. The CDR3 sequence: CASSPPDRGNEQFF. In DNA, the CDR3 is TGTGCCAGTAGTCCCCCAGACAGGGGCAATGAGCAGTTCTTC.

The chain is built from TRBV2 and TRBJ2-3; 7 nucleotides agree with TRBD2. With 7 bases clipped from V and 1 base from J, the junction kept 11 bases outside the gene matches. CDR1 and CDR2 from the germline V gene are SNHLY and FYNNEI. The CDR3 spans 16 residues. CDR3 nucleotide sequence: TGTGCCAGCATCGGGACTACTGGCGGGGGCACAGATACGCAGTATTTT. Its protein is CASIGTTGGGTDTQYF. The full variable domain, rest sourced from reference TRBV2 and TRBJ2-3, is EPEVTQTPSHQVTQMGQEVILRCVPISNHLYFYWYRQILGQKVEFLVSFYNNEISEKSEIFDDQFSVERPDGSNFTLKIRSTKLEDSAMYFCASIGTTGGGTDTQYFGPGTRLTVL.

This clone appeared once. This chain uses TRBV10-3 with TRBJ2-3; D is perhaps TRBD2 (5 bases). CDR3 length: 13 residues. Trimming cost V 8 bases and J 5 bases, with 14 bases left between them. The germline CDR1 and CDR2 sequences are ENHRY and SYGVKD. The CDR3 region has the DNA TGTGCCATCGCCCCGCCGGCGGGAGATACGCAGTATTTT. Encoded protein: CAIAPPAGDTQYF.